This T cell receptor beta chain was obtained from a study of post-analysis software for immune sequencing data. Study summary: Several disease courses (relapsing-remitting, secondary progressive and progressive-relapsing) of multiple sclerosis were included.

This clonotype appeared a few times. The antigen remains undetermined. Study findings and constraints: Strong same-batch co-clustering of samples appeared with F measure clustering. Controls showed significantly higher normalized Chao1 diversity than did multiple sclerosis patients. Higher frequency in patients than in controls was seen for 5 or 6 TRBV segments, with TRBV5-6, TRBV5-1 and TRBV20-1 among them.

Trimming removed 5 bases at V and 3 bases at J, with 17 bases between. The CDR3 length is 15 residues. cDNA libraries of TCR beta carried unique molecular identifiers. Input amounts of 1 to 10 million T cells were used. These gave around 500,000 cDNA molecules, so each molecule approximated one T cell. Each CDR3 protein is one row after TCRdb ran MiXCR on the PCR reads. The table lists 650,000 to 850,000 distinct CDR3 sequences, 35% to 55% of them singletons. The sequenced sample was blood. This receptor was taken from a girl under 18 with multiple sclerosis. The V gene is TRBV12-3 or TRBV12-4, the J gene TRBJ2-7, with D possibly being TRBD1 (5 bases). The CDR3 DNA is TGTGCCAGCAGTCCCAGAGCAGACAGCCACTACGAGCAGTACTTC. This sequence encodes CASSPRADSHYEQYF.